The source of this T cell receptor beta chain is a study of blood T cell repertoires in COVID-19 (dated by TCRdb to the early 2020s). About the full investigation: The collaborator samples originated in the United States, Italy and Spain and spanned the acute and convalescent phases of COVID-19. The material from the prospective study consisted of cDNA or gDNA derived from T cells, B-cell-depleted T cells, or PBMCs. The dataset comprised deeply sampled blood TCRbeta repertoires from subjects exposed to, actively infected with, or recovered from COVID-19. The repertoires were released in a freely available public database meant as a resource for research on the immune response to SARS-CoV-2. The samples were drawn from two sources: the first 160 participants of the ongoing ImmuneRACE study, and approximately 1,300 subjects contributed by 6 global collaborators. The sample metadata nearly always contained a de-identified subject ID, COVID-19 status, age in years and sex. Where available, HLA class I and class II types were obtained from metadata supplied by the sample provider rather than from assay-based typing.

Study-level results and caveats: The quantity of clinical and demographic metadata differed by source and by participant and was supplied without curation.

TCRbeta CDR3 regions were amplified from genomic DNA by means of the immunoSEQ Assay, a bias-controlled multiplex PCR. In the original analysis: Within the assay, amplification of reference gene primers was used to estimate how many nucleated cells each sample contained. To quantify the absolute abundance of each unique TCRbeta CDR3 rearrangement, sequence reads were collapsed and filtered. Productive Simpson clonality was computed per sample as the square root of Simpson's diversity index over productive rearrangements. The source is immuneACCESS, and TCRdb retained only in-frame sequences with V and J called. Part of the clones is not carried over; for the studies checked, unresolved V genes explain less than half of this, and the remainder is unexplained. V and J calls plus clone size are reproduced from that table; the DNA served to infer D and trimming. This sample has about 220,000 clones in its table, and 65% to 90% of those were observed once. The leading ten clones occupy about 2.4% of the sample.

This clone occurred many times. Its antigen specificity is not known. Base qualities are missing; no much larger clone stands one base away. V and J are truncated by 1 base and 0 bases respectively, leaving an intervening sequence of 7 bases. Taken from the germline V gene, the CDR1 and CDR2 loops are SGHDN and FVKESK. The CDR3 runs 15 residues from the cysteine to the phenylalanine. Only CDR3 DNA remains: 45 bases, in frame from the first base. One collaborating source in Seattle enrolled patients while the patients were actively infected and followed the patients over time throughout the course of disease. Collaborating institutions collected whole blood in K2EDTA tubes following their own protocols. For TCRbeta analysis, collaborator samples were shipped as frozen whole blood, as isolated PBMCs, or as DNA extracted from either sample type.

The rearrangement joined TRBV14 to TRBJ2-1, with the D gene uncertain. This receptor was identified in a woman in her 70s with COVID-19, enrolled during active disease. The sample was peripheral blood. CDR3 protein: CASSQGLASYNEQFF. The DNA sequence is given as TGTGCCAGCAGCCAAGGACTTGCCTCCTACAATGAGCAGTTCTTC.